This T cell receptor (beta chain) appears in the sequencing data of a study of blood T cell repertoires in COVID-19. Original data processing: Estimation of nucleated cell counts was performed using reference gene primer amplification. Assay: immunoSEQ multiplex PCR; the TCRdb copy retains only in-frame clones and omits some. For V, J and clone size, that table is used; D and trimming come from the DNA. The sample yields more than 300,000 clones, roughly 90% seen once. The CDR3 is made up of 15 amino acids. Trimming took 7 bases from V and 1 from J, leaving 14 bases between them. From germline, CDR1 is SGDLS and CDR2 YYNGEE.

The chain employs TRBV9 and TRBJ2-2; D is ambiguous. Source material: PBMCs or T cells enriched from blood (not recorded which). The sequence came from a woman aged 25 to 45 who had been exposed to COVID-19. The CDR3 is CASGPLGQNTGELFF. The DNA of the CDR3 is TGTGCCAGCGGGCCCCTGGGCCAGAACACCGGGGAGCTGTTTTTT.